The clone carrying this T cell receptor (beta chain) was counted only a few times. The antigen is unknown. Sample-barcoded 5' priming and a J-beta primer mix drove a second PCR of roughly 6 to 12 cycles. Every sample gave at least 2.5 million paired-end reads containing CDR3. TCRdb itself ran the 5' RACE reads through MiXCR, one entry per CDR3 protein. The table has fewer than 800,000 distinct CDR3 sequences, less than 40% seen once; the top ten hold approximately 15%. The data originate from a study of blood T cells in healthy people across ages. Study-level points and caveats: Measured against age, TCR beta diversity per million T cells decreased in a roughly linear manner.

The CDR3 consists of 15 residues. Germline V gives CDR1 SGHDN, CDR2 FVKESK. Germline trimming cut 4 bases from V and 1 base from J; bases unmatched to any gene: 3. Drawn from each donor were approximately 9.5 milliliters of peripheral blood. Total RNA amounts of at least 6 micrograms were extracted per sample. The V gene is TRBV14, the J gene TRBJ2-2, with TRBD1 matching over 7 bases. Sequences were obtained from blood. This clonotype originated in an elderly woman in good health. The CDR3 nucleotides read TGTGCCAGCAGCCCGTGGACAGGGAACACCGGGGAGCTGTTTTTT. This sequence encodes CASSPWTGNTGELFF.